The source of this T cell receptor beta chain is a study of cytomegalovirus exposure and HLA in healthy donors. In the PCR, 60 Vbeta and 13 Jbeta primers were used. TCRdb's table, derived via immunoSEQ multiplex PCR, lists solely in-frame clones and lacks some. The data hold 160,000 or so clones, with 65% to 85% observed a single time. Germline V lookup: CDR1 LNHNV, CDR2 YYDKDF (reference sequence). This CDR3 spans 16 amino acids. V was trimmed by 5 bases and J by 0 bases, leaving 14 bases between them. The source material was PBMCs. This rearrangement joins TRBV15 to TRBJ2-1, with D unresolved. This TCR derives from a male donor in good health and CMV-seropositive. This CDR3 reads CATSGLLASSYNEQFF. The CDR3 region has the DNA TGTGCCACCAGCGGCCTTTTGGCAAGCTCCTACAATGAGCAGTTCTTC.